The entry below gives a single T cell receptor (beta chain) sequence along with its context. Its antigen is not identified. The record originates from a study of T cell clonotyping in hematopoietic cell transplantation. Study findings and constraints: CD4 and CD8 repertoire contributions could not be separated without sorting. Recipient TCR diversity dropped after transplant; expanded clonotypes rose from day 30 to 180.

The table came from immunoSEQ multiplex PCR; TCRdb's copy has only in-frame clones and leaves some out. The sample yields about 16,000 clones, 93% seen once. The germline V gene has CDR1 LGHNA and CDR2 YSLEER. The V end lost 2 bases, the J end lost 8 bases, and 13 bases lay between the germline ends. The CDR3 has 14 residues. Time point described: recipient sample about 28 days before transplant, after cytoreduction. This chain connects TRBV4-3 to TRBJ2-1, with D unresolved. Material: peripheral blood mononuclear cells, obtained before stem cell transplant. The clonotype comes from a man younger than 30 with biphenotypic leukemia. Some clones in this sample may be carry-over from other donors' samples. In nucleotides, the CDR3 is TGCGCCAGCAGCCAAAGCGCAGGTCGGGATGAGCAGTTCTTC. As protein: CASSQSAGRDEQFF.